Listed below are T cell receptor beta chains from one sample, sequenced in a study of T cell responses to AZD1222 COVID-19 vaccine. Produced via immunoSEQ multiplex PCR; TCRdb's table is partial and in-frame only. The data hold about 120,000 clones, with around 90% observed a single time. The sample was peripheral blood, taken 28 days after the second dose of the MenACWY control vaccine. These receptors all stem from an adult who received the MenACWY meningococcal vaccine as a control. The CDR3 runs from the conserved cysteine through the conserved F or W. The D gene is left open where the match is weak. Size values are once, few and many counts, or a class for expanded clones, and some rows have none.

D gene	J gene	clone size	V gene	CDR3 DNA	CDR3 protein
-	TRBJ1-5	-	TRBV21-1	TGTGCCAGCAGCACCTTTCTCTGGGACACTTGGAGCAATCAGCCCCAGCATTTT	CASSTFLWDTWSNQPQHF
TRBD2	TRBJ2-7	-	TRBV20-1	TGCAGTGCTAGTGGGGATGGGGAGGGCAAGCCCTACGAGCAGTACTTC	CSASGDGEGKPYEQYF
TRBD1	TRBJ2-3	once	TRBV7-9	TGTGCCAGCCCTGCCGGGACAGACGGAACAGATACGCAGTATTTT	CASPAGTDGTDTQYF
-	TRBJ2-5	-	TRBV7-9	TGTGCCAGCAGCTTAGCGCCGCAGGAGACCCAGTACTTC	CASSLAPQETQYF
TRBD2	TRBJ2-1	-	TRBV6-5	TGTGCCAGCCGCTATAGCGGGGGTTCAAATGAGCAGTTCTTC	CASRYSGGSNEQFF
-	TRBJ2-2	-	TRBV5-6	TGTGCCAGCAGCTCCCTAGTGGGGGATCACACCGGGGAGCTGTTTTTT	CASSSLVGDHTGELFF
-	TRBJ2-2	-	TRBV19	TGTGCCAGTAGTATGGGCAGGGGAACCGGGGAGCTGTTTTTT	CASSMGRGTGELFF
-	TRBJ2-7	-	TRBV12-3/TRBV12-4	TGTGCCAGCTCGACAAGGGACGAGCAGTACTTC	CASSTRDEQYF
-	TRBJ2-1	once	TRBV6-4	TGTGCCAGCAGTGACTCAGAGACGTATGAGCAGTTCTTC	CASSDSETYEQFF
-	TRBJ2-2	-	TRBV7-2	TGTGCCAGCAGCGCAAACAGGATGTCGAACACCGGGGAGCTGTTTTTT	CASSANRMSNTGELFF
-	TRBJ1-3	-	TRBV5-6	TGTGCCAGCAGCTTTGGTGGAAACACCATATATTTT	CASSFGGNTIYF
TRBD2	TRBJ2-1	-	TRBV19	TGTGCCAGTAGTATCGCGGGAGGTGGGAACAATGAGCAGTTCTTC	CASSIAGGGNNEQFF
-	TRBJ1-2	-	TRBV6-5	TGTGCCAGCAGTTGGGACTTCGGGGGAGCGTACACCTTC	CASSWDFGGAYTF
-	TRBJ2-1	-	TRBV28	TGTGCCAGCAGTTTATCAGGCCAGGGAGGCTACAATGAGCAGTTCTTC	CASSLSGQGGYNEQFF
TRBD2	TRBJ2-1	-	TRBV4-1	TGCGCCAGCAGCCGCGGGACTACCGGGGGTATTGAGCAGTTCTTC	CASSRGTTGGIEQFF
-	TRBJ2-3	-	TRBV24-1	TGTGCCACCAGTGATCGGACAGTCACAGATACGCAGTATTTT	CATSDRTVTDTQYF
-	TRBJ2-3	-	TRBV4-3	TGCGCCAGCAGCCAAGGGAGGGCAGATACGCAGTATTTT	CASSQGRADTQYF
-	TRBJ1-1	-	TRBV6-4	TGTGCCAGCAGCCCCGACCCCGGGGTAGGCACTGAAGCTTTCTTT	CASSPDPGVGTEAFF
TRBD1	TRBJ1-2	-	TRBV5-1	TGCGCCAGCAGACAGGGGGAAGGTCGCTATGGCTACACCTTC	CASRQGEGRYGYTF
TRBD1	TRBJ1-5	-	TRBV28	TGTGCCAGCTCGCCAGGGGGGGGTAGCAATCAGCCCCAGCATTTT	CASSPGGGSNQPQHF
TRBD1	TRBJ1-5	-	TRBV28	TGTGCCAGCAGTCCCTCCCCTTGGACAGGGGGCCGAAGCAATCAGCCCCAGCATTTT	CASSPSPWTGGRSNQPQHF
TRBD1	TRBJ2-2	-	TRBV6-2/TRBV6-3	TGTGCCAGCAGCCCTGTGGGACAGCCGGTCACCGGGGAGCTGTTTTTT	CASSPVGQPVTGELFF
TRBD2	TRBJ2-5	-	TRBV2	TGTGCCAGCAGTGAATTGCGTCTAGCGGGCCACCTCCAAGAGACCCAGTACTTC	CASSELRLAGHLQETQYF
-	TRBJ1-4	-	TRBV18	TGTGCCAGCTCACCGCTCCGAGATGAAAAACTGTTTTTT	CASSPLRDEKLFF
-	TRBJ2-3	once	TRBV1	TGCACCAGCAGCCAAGATAGGGCTACAGATACGCAGTATTTT	CTSSQDRATDTQYF
-	TRBJ2-2	few	TRBV27	TGTGCCAGCAGTTTAAGTTACGGGAGAGGCGGGGAGCTGTTTTTT	CASSLSYGRGGELFF
TRBD1	TRBJ2-5	medium-sized	TRBV5-1	TGCGCCAGCAGCGAGGGACAGGGGGCGGGTGAGACCCAGTACTTC	CASSEGQGAGETQYF
-	TRBJ2-3	-	TRBV20-1	TGCAGTGCTAGAAACCCTTCCATGTATTTT	CSARNPSMYF
TRBD1	TRBJ2-7	-	TRBV5-1	TGCGCCAGCAGCGACGACAGGGTTACAAGGGGTGCGAGGGGGGAGCAGTACTTC	CASSDDRVTRGARGEQYF